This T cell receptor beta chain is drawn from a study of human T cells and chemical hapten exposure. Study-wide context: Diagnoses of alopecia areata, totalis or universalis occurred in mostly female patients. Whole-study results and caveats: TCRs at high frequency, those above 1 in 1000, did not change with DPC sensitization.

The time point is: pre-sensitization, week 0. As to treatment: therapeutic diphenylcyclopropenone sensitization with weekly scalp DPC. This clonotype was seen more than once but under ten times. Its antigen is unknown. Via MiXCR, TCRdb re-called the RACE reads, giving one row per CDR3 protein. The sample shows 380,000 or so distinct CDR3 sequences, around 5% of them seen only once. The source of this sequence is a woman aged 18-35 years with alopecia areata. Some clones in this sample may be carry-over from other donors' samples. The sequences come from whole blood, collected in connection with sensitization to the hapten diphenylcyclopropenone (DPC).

The CDR3 DNA reads TGTGCCAGCAGAGAAAGGGGGAGGACCGGGGAGCTGTTTTTT. Translation: CASRERGRTGELFF. The chain couples TRBV5-6 to TRBJ2-2, with D tentatively TRBD1 or TRBD2 (6 bases each). CDR3 length equals 14 residues. Trimming shortened V by 5 bases and J by 5 bases, and 13 bases separated the two germline ends. The V gene's germline CDR1 is SGHDT and CDR2 YYEEEE.